This TCR beta chain was obtained from a study of blood T cells in healthy people across ages. Germline CDR1 MGHRA, CDR2 YSYEKL. This CDR3 is 15 amino acids long. Then a second PCR, running roughly 7 to 11 cycles, was carried out with a sample-barcoded 5' primer and a J-beta primer mix. TCRdb ran MiXCR on the 5' RACE reads and lists one entry per CDR3 protein. In the table there are about 1.8 million distinct CDR3 sequences, about 50% of which are singletons. Study-level results: As age increased, TCR beta diversity per million T cells fell in a roughly linear fashion. TCR beta diversity tracked closely with naive T cell percentage. Comparison with aged donors showed that long-lived donors had more naive CD4+ cells and higher diversity.

Concerning this clonotype: What it binds is unknown. A read error may account for a junction end that differs from germline.

The TCR originated in a woman between 35 and 50 years old in good health. Input material: blood. The chain is built from TRBV4-1 and TRBJ2-7, with D perhaps matching TRBD1 or TRBD2 (5 bases each). The CDR3 DNA reads as TGCGCCAGCAGCCAAAGGGACGGGTCAACCTACGAGCGGTACTTC. Translating it yields CASSQRDGSTYERYF.